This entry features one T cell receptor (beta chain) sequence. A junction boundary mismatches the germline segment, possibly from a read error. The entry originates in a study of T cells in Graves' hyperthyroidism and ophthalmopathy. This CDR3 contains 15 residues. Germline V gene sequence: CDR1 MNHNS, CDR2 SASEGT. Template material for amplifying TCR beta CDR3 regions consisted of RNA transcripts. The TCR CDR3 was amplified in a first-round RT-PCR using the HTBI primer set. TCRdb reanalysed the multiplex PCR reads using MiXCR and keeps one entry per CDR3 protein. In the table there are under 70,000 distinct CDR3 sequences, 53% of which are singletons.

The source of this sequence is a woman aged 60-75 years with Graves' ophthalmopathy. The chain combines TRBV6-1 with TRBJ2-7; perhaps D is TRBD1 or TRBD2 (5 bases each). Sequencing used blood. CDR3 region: CASTELGTAAYEQYF. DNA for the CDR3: TGTGCCAGCACTGAACTAGGGACGGCAGCATACGAGCAGTACTTC.